This passage covers 25 T cell receptor beta chains from one sample sequenced in a study of PD-L1 blockade in urothelial cancer. Method: immunoSEQ multiplex PCR; TCRdb's copy keeps in-frame clones and lacks some. Among around 56,000 clones, 70% to 90% were seen once, and the ten largest hold less than 3.5%. The sequenced sample was PBMCs, obtained around atezolizumab (anti-PD-L1) treatment. The receptors shown here come from a man in his fifties with urothelial cancer.

CDR3 region: CASRPGTFDEQYF. In nucleotides, the CDR3 is TGTGCCAGCAGACCGGGGACATTCGACGAGCAGTACTTC. The chain links TRBV28 to TRBJ2-7, with D perhaps TRBD1 (6 bases). The CDR3 covers 13 residues. The germline CDR1 and CDR2 sequences are MDHEN and SYDVKM. V was trimmed by 6 bases and J by 5 bases, leaving 14 bases between them. The complete variable domain, with remaining parts taken from reference TRBV28 and TRBJ2-7, reads DVKVTQSSRYLVKRTGEKVFLECVQDMDHENMFWYRQDPGLGLRLIYFSYDVKMKEKGDIPEGYSVSREKKERFSLILESASTNQTSMYLCASRPGTFDEQYFGPGTRLTVT.

This chain connects TRBV7-3 to TRBJ2-2; 8 nucleotides agree with TRBD2. The CDR3 contains 16 residues. The ends lost 0 bases at V and 0 bases at J; junction bases unmatched: 0. Looked up from germline, CDR1 is SGHTA and CDR2 is FQGTGA. The CDR3 sequence is CASSLTAGANTGELFF. CDR3 DNA: TGTGCCAGCAGCTTAACAGCGGGAGCGAACACCGGGGAGCTGTTTTTT.

This chain connects TRBV5-4 to TRBJ2-7; 8 nucleotides line up with TRBD1. This CDR3 contains 14 residues. Trimming cost V 3 bases and J 3 bases; bases outside gene matches: 5. CDR1 and CDR2 (germline): SGHNT, YYREEE (reference sequence). The CDR3 DNA reads TGTGCCAGCAGCTCTCAGACAGGGGTCTACGAGCAGTACTTC. Protein product: CASSSQTGVYEQYF.

The genes are TRBV29-1 and TRBJ2-2; D is possibly TRBD2 (5 bases). The V gene lost 8 bases and the J gene lost 0 bases, with 16 bases spanning the gap. Germline lookup yields CDR1 SQVTM and CDR2 ANQGSEA. The CDR3 is 15 amino acids. The CDR3 loop reads CSSWKSGSNTGELFF. DNA of the CDR3: TGCAGCTCATGGAAGAGCGGTTCGAACACCGGGGAGCTGTTTTTT.

The V gene is TRBV4-1, the J gene TRBJ1-2; a possible D gene is TRBD1 (5 bases). Trimming pared 0 bases from V and 2 bases from J, leaving 13 bases between. The CDR3 spans 16 residues. Germline assignment: CDR1 MGHRA and CDR2 YSYEKL. The CDR3 sequence is CASSQDLSRANYGYTF. The CDR3 coding sequence is TGCGCCAGCAGCCAAGATCTCTCCAGGGCCAACTATGGCTACACCTTC.

CDR3 DNA: TGTGCCAGCAGTTTAAGATCAGGGGCCGGCTACACCTTC. Its protein product is CASSLRSGAGYTF. The chain is built from TRBV27 and TRBJ1-2; TRBD1 might be the D (6 bases). CDR3 length equals 13 residues. CDR1 is MNHEY and CDR2 is SMNVEV in the germline V gene (reference sequence). Trimming took off 2 bases at V and 8 bases at J, with 12 bases between the two ends.

The chain links TRBV9 to TRBJ1-5, with a weak D call TRBD1 (6 bases). V lost 0 bases, J lost 3 bases, and 13 bases lay in between. Germline V CDR1 and CDR2: SGDLS, YYNGEE. There are 16 residues in the CDR3. CDR3 coding DNA: TGTGCCAGCAGCGTAGCGGCAGGGGATGTCAATCAGCCCCAGCATTTT. Its protein is CASSVAAGDVNQPQHF.

The J gene is TRBJ1-1, the V gene TRBV10-3; D might be TRBD1 (6 bases). Between the trimmed V and J ends, which lost 4 bases and 5 bases, there was a span of 14 bases. The CDR3 spans 14 residues. Per the germline V gene, CDR1 is ENHRY and CDR2 is SYGVKD. CDR3 nucleotide sequence: TGTGCCATCAGTGCTGGGGGCATGGGGACTGAAGCTTTCTTT. It yields the protein CAISAGGMGTEAFF.

The V gene is TRBV7-9, the J gene TRBJ2-2; no clear D gene. The CDR3 loop spans 17 amino acids. Per germline, CDR1 SEHNR and CDR2 FQNEAQ (reference sequence). The germline V and J ends were trimmed by 2 bases and 5 bases, with 18 bases remaining between them. CDR3: CASSLWAPAELTGELFF. The CDR3 DNA reads as TGTGCCAGCAGCTTATGGGCTCCGGCAGAACTTACCGGGGAGCTGTTTTTT.

The chain employs TRBV2 and TRBJ1-1; possible D gene TRBD1, 5 bases. The CDR3 totals 14 residues. Per the germline V gene, CDR1 is SNHLY and CDR2 is FYNNEI. V dropped 6 bases and J dropped 1 base, with 12 bases sitting between them. The CDR3 loop reads CASRPRGGNTEAFF. The CDR3 nucleotides are TGTGCCAGCAGGCCCCGGGGGGGGAACACTGAAGCTTTCTTT.

The chain recombines TRBV5-1 with TRBJ1-1, with 8 bases that match TRBD1. J lost 1 base, V lost 4 bases, and 3 bases had no gene match. The CDR3 spans 14 residues. The germline V gene encodes CDR1 SGHRS and CDR2 YFSETQ. Here the CDR3 DNA reads TGCGCCAGCAGCGACGGGACAGGGAACACTGAAGCTTTCTTT. Its protein is CASSDGTGNTEAFF.

The rearrangement uses TRBV28 and TRBJ2-6; D unclear. The CDR3 loop spans 13 amino acids. Germline CDR1 and CDR2: MDHEN and SYDVKM. The ends were cut back, 8 bases at V and 3 bases at J, with 8 bases in the middle. The CDR3 coding sequence is TGTGCCAGCCTGTCGTATGGGGCCAACGTCCTGACTTTC. It encodes CASLSYGANVLTF.

The genes are TRBV6-1 and TRBJ2-7, with D possibly matching TRBD2 (5 bases). V was cut by 0 bases and J by 5 bases, with 20 bases left in between. The CDR3 is 17 amino acids. Germline lookup yields CDR1 MNHNS and CDR2 SASEGT. Here the CDR3 DNA reads TGTGCCAGCAGTGAAGCAGGCGGGTGGGGTATGGTCCACGAGCAGTACTTC. Translated, it gives CASSEAGGWGMVHEQYF.

This clone was observed a few times. CDR3 DNA: TGTGCCAGCAGAGACGGAGGGAATTCACCCCTCCACTTT. Translating it yields CASRDGGNSPLHF. The chain joins TRBV6-5 to TRBJ1-6; D call uncertain. Trimming took off 6 bases at V and 7 bases at J, with 10 bases between the two ends. The V gene's germline CDR1 is MNHEY and CDR2 SVGAGI. The CDR3 has 13 residues.

J is TRBJ1-1 and V is TRBV18; D is undetermined. V gave up 8 bases and J gave up 3 bases, with 13 bases separating them. Germline V lookup: CDR1 KGHSH, CDR2 LQKENI. The CDR3 length is 13 residues. This CDR3 is CASERMRDTEAFF. CDR3 nucleotides: TGTGCCAGCGAGAGAATGAGAGACACTGAAGCTTTCTTT.

The V and J genes are TRBV25-1 and TRBJ2-1; 9 bases line up with TRBD2. V lost 3 bases and J lost 5; bases outside the gene matches: 5. CDR3 length equals 15 residues. The germline gives CDR1 MGHDK, CDR2 SYGVNS. The CDR3 here is CASSDRLAGNNEQFF. DNA for the CDR3: TGTGCCAGCAGTGATCGGCTAGCGGGGAACAATGAGCAGTTCTTC. Using reference TRBV25-1 and TRBJ2-1 for the parts outside the CDR3, the full variable domain is EADIYQTPRYLVIGTGKKITLECSQTMGHDKMYWYQQDPGMELHLIHYSYGVNSTEKGDLSSESTVSRIRTEHFPLTLESARPSHTSQYLCASSDRLAGNNEQFFGPGTRLTVL.

This clone was seen a single time. The V gene is TRBV4-1, the J gene TRBJ1-5, with no clear D. The germline gives CDR1 MGHRA, CDR2 YSYEKL. This CDR3 has 16 amino acids. V was cut by 1 base and J by 1 base, with 11 bases left in between. The DNA of the CDR3 is TGCGCCAGCAGCCAAGCTCCGGGGAGAAGCAATCAGCCCCAGCATTTT. Its protein is CASSQAPGRSNQPQHF.

This clone showed up just once. The chain carries TRBV11-3 and TRBJ1-1, with TRBD1 matching over 7 bases. The CDR3 extends over 14 amino acids. Germline V gene lookup returns CDR1 SGHNT and CDR2 YENEEA. Losses at the gene ends were 5 bases for V and 6 bases for J; bases not matched to a gene: 9. Here the CDR3 reads CASSNTGVSAEAFF. In nucleotides, the CDR3 is TGTGCCAGCAGCAATACAGGGGTTAGCGCTGAAGCTTTCTTT.

The gene calls are TRBV5-1 and TRBJ2-3; 8 nucleotides agree with TRBD2. Germline assignment: CDR1 SGHRS and CDR2 YFSETQ. This CDR3 comprises 17 residues. The J segment lost 5 bases and the V segment lost 5 bases, leaving 16 bases of the junction unmatched. The CDR3 nucleotides are TGCGCCAGCAGGCAGACCGGGACTAGGGGATTGGGAGATACGCAGTATTTT. Its protein product is CASRQTGTRGLGDTQYF.

This clone was observed a single time. The V gene is TRBV27, the J gene TRBJ2-5; 13 bases fit TRBD2. Germline trimming cut 5 bases from V and 5 bases from J; bases unmatched to any gene: 8. Germline V gene data show CDR1 as MNHEY and CDR2 as SMNVEV (reference sequence). CDR3 size: 16 residues. CDR3 sequence reads: CASSLGLAGVGETQYF. In nucleotides, the CDR3 is TGTGCCAGCAGTCTCGGACTAGCGGGAGTGGGGGAGACCCAGTACTTC.

The chain couples TRBV5-5 to TRBJ2-2, with D tentatively TRBD2 (5 bases). This CDR3 region has 17 residues. CDR1 is SGHKS and CDR2 is YYEKEE in the germline V gene (reference sequence). Trimming left V 4 bases short and J 0 bases short, with 16 bases between. CDR3 nucleotide sequence: TGTGCCAGCAGCCACGCTACTCGGACTTCGAACACCGGGGAGCTGTTTTTT. Amino acid sequence: CASSHATRTSNTGELFF.

A remark on this clone: Sequence at one end of the junction differs from germline and may be a read error. This chain uses TRBV4-1 with TRBJ2-1; D is perhaps TRBD1 (5 bases). CDR3 length: 17 residues. Germline assignment: CDR1 MGHRA and CDR2 YSYEKL. CDR3 in amino acids: CASSQEGGANSHNEQFF. CDR3 DNA sequence: TGCGCCAGCAGCCAAGAGGGTGGGGCAAACTCCCACAATGAGCAGTTCTTC.

This chain uses TRBV11-2 with TRBJ2-5, with D hard to call. V was shortened by 0 bases and J by 5 bases, with 7 bases between the two germline ends. CDR3 length: 13 amino acids. The germline CDR1 and CDR2 sequences are SGHAT and FQNNGV. The CDR3 DNA follows: TGTGCCAGCAGCTTAGAAGCGTTGGAGACCCAGTACTTC. Protein product: CASSLEALETQYF.

The chain recombines TRBV5-1 with TRBJ2-3; D uncertain. Trimming took 2 bases from V and 2 from J, leaving 9 bases between them. Germline V gene lookup returns CDR1 SGHRS and CDR2 YFSETQ. This CDR3 has 14 residues. CDR3: CASSLGTTTDTQYF. CDR3 nucleotides: TGCGCCAGCAGCTTAGGAACTACCACAGATACGCAGTATTTT.

This clone was seen a few times. The chain combines TRBV7-8 with TRBJ2-5; 8 bases are shared with TRBD2. The germline CDR1 and CDR2 sequences are SGHVS and FQNEAQ. CDR3 length equals 17 residues. After removal of 0 bases from V and 5 bases from J, the junction contained 11 bases not matched to a gene. Here the CDR3 reads CASSLAHGTSSSETQYF. CDR3 DNA sequence: TGTGCCAGCAGCTTAGCGCACGGGACTAGTTCGTCGGAGACCCAGTACTTC.